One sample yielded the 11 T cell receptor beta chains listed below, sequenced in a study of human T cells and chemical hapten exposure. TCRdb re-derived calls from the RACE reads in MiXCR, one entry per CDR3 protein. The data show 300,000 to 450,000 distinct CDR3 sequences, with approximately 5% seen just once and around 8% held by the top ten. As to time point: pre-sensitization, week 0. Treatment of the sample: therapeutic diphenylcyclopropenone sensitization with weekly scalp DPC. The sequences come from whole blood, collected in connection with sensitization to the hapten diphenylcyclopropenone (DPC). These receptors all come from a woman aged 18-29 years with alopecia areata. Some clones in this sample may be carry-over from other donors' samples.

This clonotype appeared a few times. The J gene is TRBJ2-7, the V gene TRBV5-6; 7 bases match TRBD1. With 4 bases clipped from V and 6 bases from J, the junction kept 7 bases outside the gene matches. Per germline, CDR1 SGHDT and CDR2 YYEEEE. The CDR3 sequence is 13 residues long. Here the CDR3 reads CASSRGRGSEQYF. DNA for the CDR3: TGTGCCAGCAGCAGGGGGCGCGGCTCCGAGCAGTACTTC.

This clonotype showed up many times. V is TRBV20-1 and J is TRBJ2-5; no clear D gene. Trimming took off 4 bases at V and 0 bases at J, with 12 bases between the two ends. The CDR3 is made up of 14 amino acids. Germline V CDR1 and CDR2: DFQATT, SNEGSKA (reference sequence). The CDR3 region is CSATPTGDQETQYF. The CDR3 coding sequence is TGCAGTGCTACTCCGACTGGGGACCAAGAGACCCAGTACTTC.

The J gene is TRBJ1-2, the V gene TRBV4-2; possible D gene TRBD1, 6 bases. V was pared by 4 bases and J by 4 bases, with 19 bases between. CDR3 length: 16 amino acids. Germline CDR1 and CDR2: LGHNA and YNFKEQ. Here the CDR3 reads CASSRDIYRESYGYTF. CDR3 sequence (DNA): TGTGCCAGCAGCCGAGATATCTACAGGGAGTCCTATGGCTACACCTTC.

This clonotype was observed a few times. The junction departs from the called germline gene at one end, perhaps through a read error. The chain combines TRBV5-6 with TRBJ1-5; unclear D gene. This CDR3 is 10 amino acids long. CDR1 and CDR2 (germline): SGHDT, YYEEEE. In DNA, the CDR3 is TGTGCCCGCAGGAGTCAGCCCCAGCATTTT. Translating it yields CARRSQPQHF. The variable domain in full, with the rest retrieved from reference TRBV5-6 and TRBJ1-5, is DAGVTQSPTHLIKTRGQQVTLRCSPKSGHDTVSWYQQALGQGPQFIFQYYEEEERQRGNFPDRFSGHQFPNYSSELNVNALLLGDSALYLCARRSQPQHFGDGTRLSIL.

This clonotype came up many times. CDR3 coding DNA: TGTGCCAGCAGCCCCGACAGAAACTATGGCTACACCTTC. Encoded protein: CASSPDRNYGYTF. The gene calls are TRBV12-3 or TRBV12-4 and TRBJ1-2, with D tentatively TRBD1 (5 bases). Trimming shortened V by 6 bases and J by 2 bases, and 10 bases separated the two germline ends. This CDR3 region has 13 residues.

The CDR3 here is CASSYSQGSNQPQHF. The CDR3 nucleotides read TGTGCCAGCAGCTACAGTCAGGGGAGCAATCAGCCCCAGCATTTT. The rearrangement links TRBV6-6 to TRBJ1-5; a weak D match, TRBD1 (6 bases). V gave up 6 bases and J gave up 1 base, with 13 bases separating them. CDR3 length: 15 residues. From germline, CDR1 is MNHNY and CDR2 SVGAGI (reference sequence).

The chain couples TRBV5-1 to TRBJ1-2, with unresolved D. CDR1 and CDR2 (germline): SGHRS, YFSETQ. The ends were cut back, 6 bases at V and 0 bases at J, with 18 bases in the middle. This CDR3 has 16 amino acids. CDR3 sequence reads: CASTPWGEDPNYGYTF. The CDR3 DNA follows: TGCGCCAGCACCCCTTGGGGAGAAGATCCTAACTATGGCTACACCTTC.

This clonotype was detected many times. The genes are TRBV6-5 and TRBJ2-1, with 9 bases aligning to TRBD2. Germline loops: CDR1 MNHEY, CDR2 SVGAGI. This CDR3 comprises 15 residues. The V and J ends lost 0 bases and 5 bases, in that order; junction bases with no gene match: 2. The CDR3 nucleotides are TGTGCCAGCAGTTACTCTAGCGGGGGTGACAATGAGCAGTTCTTC. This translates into CASSYSSGGDNEQFF.

The CDR3 is CASSLPGLAKNIQYF. CDR3 sequence (DNA): TGCGCCAGCAGCTTGCCAGGGCTAGCCAAAAACATTCAGTACTTC. The V call is TRBV5-1, the J call TRBJ2-4; possible D gene TRBD1, 5 bases. The V gene's germline CDR1 is SGHRS and CDR2 YFSETQ. V dropped 1 base and J dropped 0 bases, with 8 bases sitting between them. This CDR3 has 15 amino acids.

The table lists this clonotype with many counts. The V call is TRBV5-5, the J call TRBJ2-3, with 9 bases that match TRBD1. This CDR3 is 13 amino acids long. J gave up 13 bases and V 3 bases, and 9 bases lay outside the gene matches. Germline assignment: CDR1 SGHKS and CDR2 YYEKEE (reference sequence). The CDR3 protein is CASSSGTGRTKYF. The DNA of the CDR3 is TGTGCCAGCAGCTCCGGGACAGGGCGGACTAAGTATTTT.

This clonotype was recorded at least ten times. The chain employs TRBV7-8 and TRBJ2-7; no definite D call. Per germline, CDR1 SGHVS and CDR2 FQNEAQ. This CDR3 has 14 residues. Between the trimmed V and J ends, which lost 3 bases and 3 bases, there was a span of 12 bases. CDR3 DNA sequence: TGTGCCAGCAGCTTGGGCCTTGGTTACTACGAGCAGTACTTC. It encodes CASSLGLGYYEQYF. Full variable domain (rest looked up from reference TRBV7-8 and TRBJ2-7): GAGVSQSPRYKVAKRGQDVALRCDPISGHVSLFWYQQALGQGPEFLTYFQNEAQLDKSGLPSDRFFAERPEGSVSTLKIQRTQQEDSAVYLCASSLGLGYYEQYFGPGTRLTVT.